The T cell receptor beta chain under discussion was sequenced for a study of Tregs in tolerant kidney transplant recipients. This CDR3 spans 15 amino acids. V shed 4 bases and J 6 bases; nucleotides not matched to a gene: 7. Germline CDR1 reads MDHEN; CDR2 reads SYDVKM. Profiled with immunoSEQ multiplex PCR; TCRdb holds only in-frame clones, not every one. The sample holds 69,000 or so clones; about 89% are singletons and the top ten take approximately 0.39%. The source material was CD4+ T cells from blood, sampled before the transplant. The clonotype originates from a human donor who received a combined kidney and bone marrow transplant. The V and J genes are TRBV28 and TRBJ1-1; 11 bases map to TRBD1. In nucleotides, the CDR3 is TGTGCCAGCAGTTGGGGCGGACAGGGGGCCGCTGAAGCTTTCTTT. Its translation: CASSWGGQGAAEAFF. The full variable domain, with the rest looked up from reference TRBV28 and TRBJ1-1, is DVKVTQSSRYLVKRTGEKVFLECVQDMDHENMFWYRQDPGLGLRLIYFSYDVKMKEKGDIPEGYSVSREKKERFSLILESASTNQTSMYLCASSWGGQGAAEAFFGQGTRLTVV.